This record looks at one T cell receptor beta chain sequence and its context. The target antigen is unknown. The primer mix had 60 Vbeta and 13 Jbeta primers. Method: immunoSEQ multiplex PCR; TCRdb's copy keeps in-frame clones and lacks some. The sample records some 77,000 clones, approximately 75% being singletons. This sample stems from a study of cytomegalovirus exposure and HLA in healthy donors. The CDR3 sequence is 18 residues long. J was trimmed by 0 bases and V by 0 bases; bases with no gene match: 7. Per the germline V gene, CDR1 is KGHSH and CDR2 is LQKENI. Study observations and caveats: HLA alleles showed associations with 15,000 to 20,000 TCR beta sequences in a later analysis, at a 0.05 false discovery rate.

The clonotype was recovered from a woman aged 40 to 50 in good health and CMV-seronegative. Specimen: PBMCs. V and J are TRBV18 and TRBJ1-4, with 7 bases that match TRBD1. CDR3 bases: TGTGCCAGCTCACCACCGAGGGACAGCTCCGCAACTAATGAAAAACTGTTTTTT. This translates into CASSPPRDSSATNEKLFF.